This T cell receptor beta chain was profiled in a study of response to subunit inactivated influenza vaccine. There are 12 residues in the CDR3. Trimming took 4 bases from V and 10 from J; bases not matched to a gene: 4. From germline, CDR1 is SGDLS and CDR2 YYNGEE. The study, taken as a whole, reports: The authors proposed limited new T cell recruitment per seasonal influenza vaccination.

One entry per CDR3 protein results from TCRdb running MiXCR on the RT-PCR reads. The data contain hundreds of thousands of distinct CDR3 sequences, approximately 24% of them singletons. Only a few counts were recorded for this clonotype. Antigen unknown. The sample was CD4+ T cells sorted from PBMCs, taken roughly 5 days after vaccination. The receptor comes from a man over 45 who received an inactivated influenza vaccine. The gene calls are TRBV9 and TRBJ2-1, with 8 bases lining up with TRBD2. CDR3 nucleotide sequence: TGTGCCAGCAGCACCGAGCGGGGGGAGCAGTTCTTC. As protein: CASSTERGEQFF.